Many counts were recorded for the clone carrying this T cell receptor (beta chain). Its antigen is not known. The junction departs from germline at one end; a sequencing error may be responsible. This record belongs to a study of blood T cells in healthy people across ages. Per individual sample, total RNA of at least 6 micrograms was extracted. A second PCR, run for roughly 7 to 12 cycles, used a sample-barcoded 5' primer plus a J-beta primer mix. In TCRdb, the 5' RACE reads were re-called with MiXCR into one record per CDR3 protein. This sample carries around 1,000,000 distinct CDR3 sequences, 35% to 45% of them seen once, and the ten largest clones take around 13%. Germline CDR1 is SGHTA and CDR2 is FQGNSA. There are 12 residues in the CDR3. Study-level findings and limits: PBMCs left unsorted prevented a conclusive naive versus antigen-experienced comparison.

The sequencing sample was made of blood. The chain joins TRBV7-2 to TRBJ2-3; D is unclear. This TCR came from a man younger than 35 in good health. CDR3 amino acids: CASSQYTDTQYF. The CDR3 DNA reads as TGCGCCAGCAGCCAATACACAGATACGCAGTATTTT. Combining the CDR3 with reference TRBV7-2 and TRBJ2-3 gives the whole variable domain GAGVSQSPSNKVTEKGKDVELRCDPISGHTALYWYRQSLGQGLEFLIYFQGNSAPDKSGLPSDRFSAERTGGSVSTLTIQRTQQEDSAVYLCASSQYTDTQYFGPGTRLTVL.